What follows are 23 T cell receptor beta chains derived from one specimen sequenced in a study of blood T cell repertoires in COVID-19. Produced via immunoSEQ multiplex PCR; TCRdb's table is partial and in-frame only. This table has 15,000 to 20,000 clones, about 87% appearing once. What was sequenced was peripheral blood. The origin of the receptors is a human donor in a cohort sampled during active COVID-19.

The chain couples TRBV6-2 or TRBV6-3 to TRBJ2-1; possibly TRBD2 for D (5 bases). V lost 7 bases and J lost 1, with 11 bases in between. This CDR3 spans 14 amino acids. The germline V gene encodes CDR1 MNHEY and CDR2 SVGEGT. CDR3 protein: CASTPRGSYNEQFF. CDR3 DNA sequence: TGTGCCAGCACCCCCCGAGGGTCCTACAATGAGCAGTTCTTC.

This chain uses TRBV12-3 or TRBV12-4 with TRBJ2-6; D gene ambiguous. The CDR3 sequence is 13 residues long. Trimming shortened V by 7 bases and J by 6 bases, and 10 bases separated the two germline ends. CDR3 sequence reads: CASNHGLANVLTF. Here the CDR3 DNA reads TGTGCCAGCAACCATGGGCTGGCCAACGTCCTGACTTTC.

This clone came up once. This chain joins TRBV6-5 and TRBJ2-1; D might be TRBD1 (6 bases). CDR1 is MNHEY and CDR2 is SVGAGI in the germline V gene. V lost 0 bases to trimming and J lost 15 bases, with 24 bases between them. This CDR3 has 16 amino acids. Here the CDR3 DNA reads TGTGCCAGCAGTTACTCGTTCGGGGCAGGACAGAGCTTGACGTTCTTC. Its translation: CASSYSFGAGQSLTFF.

The chain uses TRBV7-2 and TRBJ2-5; 12 bases align to TRBD2. The germline V gene encodes CDR1 SGHTA and CDR2 FQGNSA. V was pared by 0 bases and J by 5 bases, with 10 bases of the junction left unmatched. This CDR3 has 18 amino acids. The CDR3 DNA reads as TGTGCCAGCAGCTTAGCACTAGCGGGGGGCCCAACTTCGGAGACCCAGTACTTC. Translation gives CASSLALAGGPTSETQYF. The variable domain in full, completed from reference TRBV7-2 and TRBJ2-5, reads GAGVSQSPSNKVTEKGKDVELRCDPISGHTALYWYRQSLGQGLEFLIYFQGNSAPDKSGLPSDRFSAERTGGSVSTLTIQRTQQEDSAVYLCASSLALAGGPTSETQYFGPGTRLLVL.

About this clone itself: One end of the junction is discordant with germline, which a read error may explain. The V and J genes are TRBV7-8 and TRBJ1-5, with 8 positions matching TRBD1. In germline, CDR1 is SGHVS, CDR2 FQNEAQ. The CDR3 covers 16 residues. In DNA form, the CDR3 reads TGTGCCAGCAGCGCCTTCGACAGGGGCCCCAATGAGCCCCAGCATTTT. The encoded protein is CASSAFDRGPNEPQHF.

Only a few counts were recorded for this clone. This sequence joins TRBV15 and TRBJ1-2; D not certain. Trimming stripped 5 bases from V and 4 bases from J, with 14 bases between. The CDR3 contains 14 residues. The germline V gene has CDR1 LNHNV and CDR2 YYDKDF (reference sequence). The CDR3 DNA reads TGTGCCACCAGCCCTCCCGGGGATCCCTATGGCTACACCTTC. Amino acids: CATSPPGDPYGYTF. Together with reference TRBV15 and TRBJ1-2, the CDR3 gives the full variable domain: DAMVIQNPRYQVTQFGKPVTLSCSQTLNHNVMYWYQQKSSQAPKLLFHYYDKDFNNEADTPDNFQSRRPNTSFCFLDIRSPGLGDTAMYLCATSPPGDPYGYTFGSGTRLTVV.

The chain is built from TRBV7-2 and TRBJ2-1, with 9 bases that match TRBD2. Looked up from germline, CDR1 is SGHTA and CDR2 is FQGNSA. The CDR3 length is 16 residues. V shed 1 base, J shed 4 bases, and the junction held 5 bases outside the gene matches. The DNA for the CDR3 is TGTGCCAGCAGCTTAGTAAGGACTAGCGCTTACAATGAGCAGTTCTTC. As protein: CASSLVRTSAYNEQFF.

The chain uses TRBV11-2 and TRBJ2-1; TRBD2 matches 11 bases. Germline V gene sequence: CDR1 SGHAT, CDR2 FQNNGV. With V trimmed by 3 bases and J by 6 bases, 7 bases remained unmatched. The CDR3 covers 16 residues. The CDR3 bases are TGTGCCAGCAGCTTGCTTACTAGCGGGGGTTTCAATGAGCAGTTCTTC. Its protein product is CASSLLTSGGFNEQFF.

Here the CDR3 reads CASSETDRASSPLHF. The CDR3 DNA reads TGTGCCAGCAGTGAAACGGACAGGGCCTCTTCACCCCTCCACTTT. V usage is TRBV6-1 and J usage is TRBJ1-6, with 8 positions matching TRBD1. From germline, CDR1 is MNHNS and CDR2 SASEGT. The V gene end was trimmed by 2 bases and the J gene end by 9 bases; junction bases not matched to a gene: 6. This CDR3 is 15 amino acids long.

The chain couples TRBV24-1 to TRBJ2-7, with D maybe TRBD1 (6 bases). V shed 9 bases and J shed 6 bases, with 14 bases lying between them. The CDR3 is 12 residues long. Looked up from germline, CDR1 is KGHDR and CDR2 is SFDVKD. Written as DNA, the CDR3 is TGTGCCACCGAGGACAGCATGGGCGAGCAGTACTTC. This encodes CATEDSMGEQYF.

The CDR3: CASSSLPGQGYYGYTF. As DNA, the CDR3 is TGTGCCAGCAGTTCCTTGCCGGGACAGGGATACTATGGCTACACCTTC. The chain joins TRBV28 to TRBJ1-2; 9 bases agree with TRBD1. Trimming removed 4 bases from V and 3 bases from J; junction bases left unmatched: 9. Germline V gives CDR1 MDHEN, CDR2 SYDVKM. The CDR3 length is 16 residues.

The chain is built from TRBV15 and TRBJ1-4; TRBD1 might be the D (6 bases). Germline CDR1 reads LNHNV; CDR2 reads YYDKDF (reference sequence). The CDR3 runs to 17 residues. Deletions cut 3 bases from V and 0 bases from J, with 14 bases between. As DNA, the CDR3 is TGTGCCACCAGCAGGGACCTAGGACAGCCAACTAATGAAAAACTGTTTTTT. Residues: CATSRDLGQPTNEKLFF.

The chain links TRBV28 to TRBJ1-3; D gene uncertain. Deletions cut 5 bases from V and 0 bases from J, with 14 bases between. The CDR3 covers 16 residues. CDR1 is MDHEN, CDR2 SYDVKM, per germline. The CDR3 bases are TGTGCCAGCAGTCCGGCCAGGCTCAACTCTGGAAACACCATATATTTT. It is translated as CASSPARLNSGNTIYF.

The chain couples TRBV6-6 to TRBJ1-2, with D tentatively TRBD1 (6 bases). Trimming left V 5 bases short and J 4 bases short, with 26 bases between. The germline V gene has CDR1 MNHNY and CDR2 SVGAGI (reference sequence). This CDR3 contains 18 residues. CDR3 protein: CASSPGRAGETSIYGYTF. The CDR3 DNA reads TGTGCCAGCAGTCCGGGCCGAGCAGGGGAGACTTCAATCTATGGCTACACCTTC.

V gene TRBV28 combines with J gene TRBJ1-5; D might be TRBD1 (6 bases). The CDR3 contains 15 residues. CDR1 is MDHEN and CDR2 is SYDVKM in the germline V gene. Trimming pared 3 bases from V and 3 bases from J, leaving 12 bases between. The CDR3 DNA reads TGTGCCAGCAGTTTGGCGGGGGGCACCAATCAGCCCCAGCATTTT. It is translated as CASSLAGGTNQPQHF.

The CDR3 loop reads CASTGGLEQYF. The CDR3 DNA reads as TGTGCCAGTACAGGGGGTCTCGAGCAGTACTTC. V is TRBV6-6 and J is TRBJ2-7, with 8 bases matching TRBD1. V lost 9 bases, J lost 6 bases, and 4 bases stayed unmatched. CDR3 length: 11 amino acids. CDR1 and CDR2 (germline): MNHNY, SVGAGI (reference sequence).

This clone was counted a single time. The CDR3, as DNA: TGTGCCAGCAGCCTCTATGGAGGACTAGCGGGAGTCTACGAGCAGTACTTC. The encoded protein is CASSLYGGLAGVYEQYF. V is TRBV3-1 (or the pseudogene TRBV3-2) and J is TRBJ2-7; 13 nucleotides line up with TRBD2. CDR3 length: 17 residues. Unmatched junction bases numbered 9, after V lost 4 bases and J lost 3 bases. The germline V gene encodes CDR1 LGHDT and CDR2 YNNKEL (reference sequence).

CDR3 DNA sequence: TGTGCCTGGAGTGTTGGCGGACAGGCCTTTTCCTACGAGCAGTACTTC. Its translation is CAWSVGGQAFSYEQYF. The chain employs TRBV30 and TRBJ2-7; 7 bases line up with TRBD1. In germline, CDR1 is GTSNPN, CDR2 SVGIG (reference sequence). The CDR3 totals 16 residues. Trimming at V came to 0 bases and at J to 1 base, leaving 9 bases not matched to a gene.

The chain employs TRBV15 and TRBJ2-7; TRBD2 matches 8 bases. Losses at the gene ends were 3 bases for V and 7 bases for J; bases not matched to a gene: 17. The CDR3 extends over 17 amino acids. CDR1 is LNHNV, CDR2 YYDKDF, per germline (reference sequence). The CDR3 spells CATSRAPVRGGSLEQYF. As DNA, the CDR3 is TGTGCCACCAGCAGGGCCCCCGTACGGGGGGGGTCTTTGGAGCAGTACTTC.

This chain uses TRBV18 with TRBJ1-1, with D possibly being TRBD1 (5 bases). The CDR3 spans 14 residues. Germline V gives CDR1 KGHSH, CDR2 LQKENI. V was trimmed by 6 bases and J by 0 bases, leaving 11 bases between them. The CDR3 region is CASSRQIMNTEAFF. The CDR3 bases are TGTGCCAGCTCGCGACAGATAATGAACACTGAAGCTTTCTTT.

The gene calls are TRBV7-2 and TRBJ2-1; the D gene is possibly TRBD1 (7 bases). Germline V lookup: CDR1 SGHTA, CDR2 FQGNSA. V was trimmed by 1 base and J by 5 bases, leaving 12 bases between them. This CDR3 contains 15 residues. The CDR3 nucleotides read TGTGCCAGCAGCTTAGAACAGGGGAGGAACAATGAGCAGTTCTTC. As protein: CASSLEQGRNNEQFF.

The V call is TRBV3-1 (or the pseudogene TRBV3-2), the J call TRBJ2-4; 10 bases match TRBD2. Germline V lookup: CDR1 LGHDT, CDR2 YNNKEL (reference sequence). V trimming: 1 base; J trimming: 4 bases; junction bases outside the gene matches: 10. There are 18 residues in the CDR3. The CDR3 is CASSQGPIAGGKKNIQYF. CDR3 coding DNA: TGTGCCAGCAGCCAAGGGCCGATAGCGGGGGGAAAAAAAAACATTCAGTACTTC.

This chain connects TRBV12-5 to TRBJ2-1, with D maybe TRBD2 (5 bases). V was pared by 0 bases and J by 2 bases, with 17 bases between. Germline lookup yields CDR1 LGHNT and CDR2 FRNRAP. CDR3 length equals 18 residues. Here the CDR3 DNA reads TGTGCTAGTGGTTTGGTAACGGATAGCGCCCCCACCTACAATGAGCAGTTCTTC. Translated: CASGLVTDSAPTYNEQFF.